This T cell receptor (beta chain) was identified during a study of blood T cell repertoires in COVID-19. Across the study: Samples taken during acute and convalescent COVID-19 were collected in the United States, Italy and Spain. The analysed material was cDNA or gDNA that came from T cells, B-cell-depleted T cells, or PBMCs.

CDR3 size: 17 residues. Germline loops: CDR1 KGHSH, CDR2 LQKENI. The V gene end was trimmed by 1 base and the J gene end by 3 bases; junction bases not matched to a gene: 6. This clone was observed a few times. Original data processing: From reference gene primer amplification, estimates of nucleated cell counts were derived. The data were produced by immunoSEQ multiplex PCR, yet TCRdb's version contains in-frame clones alone and is incomplete. V, J and clone size are those of that table, while D and trimming were read from the DNA. The sample carries around 110,000 clones, over 80% recorded once. Input material: peripheral blood. This TCR was sampled from a woman aged 70-85 years with acute or convalescent COVID-19. The gene calls are TRBV18 and TRBJ2-2, with 9 positions matching TRBD2. CDR3 amino acids: CASSPRLAGVYTGELFF. DNA for the CDR3: TGTGCCAGCTCACCACGTTTAGCGGGAGTGTACACCGGGGAGCTGTTTTTT.